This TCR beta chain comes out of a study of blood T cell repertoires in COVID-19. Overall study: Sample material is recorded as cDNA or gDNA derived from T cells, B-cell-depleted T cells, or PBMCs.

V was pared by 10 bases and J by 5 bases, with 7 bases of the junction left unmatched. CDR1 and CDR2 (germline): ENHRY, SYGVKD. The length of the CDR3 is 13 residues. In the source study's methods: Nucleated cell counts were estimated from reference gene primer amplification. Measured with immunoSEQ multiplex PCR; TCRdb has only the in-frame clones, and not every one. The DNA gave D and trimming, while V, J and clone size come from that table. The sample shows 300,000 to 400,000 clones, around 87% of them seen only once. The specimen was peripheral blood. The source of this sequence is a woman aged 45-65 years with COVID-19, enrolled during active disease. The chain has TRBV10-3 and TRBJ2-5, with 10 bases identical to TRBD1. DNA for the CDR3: TGTGCCACTCAGACAGGGGGCGAGGAGACCCAGTACTTC. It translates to CATQTGGEETQYF.